Reported below is one TCR beta chain. What it binds is not known. PCR employed 60 Vbeta and 13 Jbeta primers. Assay: immunoSEQ multiplex PCR; the TCRdb copy retains only in-frame clones and omits some. Here the sample table reports about 170,000 clones. This sample is part of a study of cytomegalovirus exposure and HLA in healthy donors. Whole-study findings and limits: Upon later analysis, TCR association rates were observed to vary by HLA locus, being highest for DRB1 and lowest for HLA-C.

The specimen sequenced was PBMCs. The sequence was obtained from an older woman in good health and CMV-seronegative.

The CDR3 DNA is TGCGCCAGCAGCCAAGAAGGGTGGGGCCATAGTCAGCCCCAGCATTTT. Translation gives CASSQEGWGHSQPQHF. The J gene is TRBJ1-5, the V gene TRBV4-1; possibly TRBD1 for D (5 bases). CDR1 and CDR2 from the germline V gene are MGHRA and YSYEKL. The V and J ends lost 0 bases and 6 bases respectively, with 15 bases between them. The CDR3 contains 16 residues.